Sequencing of this T cell receptor beta chain was carried out in a study of blood T cell repertoires in COVID-19. Study-wide background: Sites across the United States, Italy and Spain contributed samples from acute and convalescent COVID-19. Sources were T cells, B-cell-depleted T cells, or PBMCs; the material itself was cDNA or gDNA.

This clone was detected only a few times. Germline CDR1 reads SGHTA; CDR2 reads FQGNSA. Germline trimming cut 0 bases from V and 3 bases from J; bases unmatched to any gene: 20. The length of the CDR3 is 21 residues. The table came from immunoSEQ multiplex PCR; TCRdb's copy has only in-frame clones and leaves some out. The sample gives roughly 400,000 clones, around 87% of which show up once; 1% to 1.3% is in the top ten. Individuals drawn from around 25 US areas were about 18 to 89 years old. Recovered Cohort 3 donors showed two negative PCRs, clearance, or symptom resolution. The chain couples TRBV7-2 to TRBJ2-7; 10 nucleotides align to TRBD1. The TCR sequence derives from a man in his thirties or forties who had recovered from COVID-19. The specimen was PBMCs or T cells enriched from blood (not recorded which). This chain's CDR3 is CASSLAIVEGTGDNYYYEQYF. The CDR3 DNA follows: TGTGCCAGCAGCTTAGCGATCGTGGAGGGGACAGGGGACAACTACTACTACGAGCAGTACTTC.